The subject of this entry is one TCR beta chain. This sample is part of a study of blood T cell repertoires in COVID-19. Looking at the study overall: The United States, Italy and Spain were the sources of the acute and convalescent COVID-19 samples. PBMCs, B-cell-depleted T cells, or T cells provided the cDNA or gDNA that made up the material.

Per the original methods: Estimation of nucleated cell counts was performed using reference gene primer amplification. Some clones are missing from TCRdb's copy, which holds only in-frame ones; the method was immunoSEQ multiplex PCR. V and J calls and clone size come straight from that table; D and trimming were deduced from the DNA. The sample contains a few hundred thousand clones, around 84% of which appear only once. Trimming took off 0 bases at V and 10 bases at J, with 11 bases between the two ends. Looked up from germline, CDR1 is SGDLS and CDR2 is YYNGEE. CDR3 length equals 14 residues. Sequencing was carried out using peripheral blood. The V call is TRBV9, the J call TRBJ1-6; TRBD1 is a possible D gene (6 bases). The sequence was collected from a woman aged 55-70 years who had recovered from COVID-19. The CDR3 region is CASSVATGNSPLHF. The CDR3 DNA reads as TGTGCCAGCAGCGTAGCTACAGGGAACTCACCCCTCCACTTT. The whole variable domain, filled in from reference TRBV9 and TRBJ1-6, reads DSGVTQTPKHLITATGQRVTLRCSPRSGDLSVYWYQQSLDQGLQFLIQYYNGEERAKGNILERFSAQQFPDLHSELNLSSLELGDSALYFCASSVATGNSPLHFGNGTRLTVT.